This passage covers 23 T cell receptor beta chains from one sample sequenced in a study of T cells in Graves' hyperthyroidism and ophthalmopathy. Amplification of TCR beta CDR3 regions was performed using RNA transcripts as template. RT-PCR in the first round (using the HTBI primer set) targeted the TCR CDR3. From the multiplex PCR reads, TCRdb called clonotypes with MiXCR, one entry per CDR3 protein. The sample carries around 340,000 distinct CDR3 sequences, around a sixth recorded once. The sample comprised blood. Receptors were obtained from a woman between 50 and 59 years old with Graves' hyperthyroidism.

This clonotype was picked up a small number of times. V and J are TRBV14 and TRBJ1-6; D ambiguous. This CDR3 has 14 residues. Germline values: CDR1 SGHDN, CDR2 FVKESK. V lost 4 bases to trimming and J lost 10 bases, with 14 bases between them. In DNA form, the CDR3 reads TGTGCCAGCAGCCCCCTTGACGCTGGGTCACCCCTCCACTTT. Translated: CASSPLDAGSPLHF.

V and J are TRBV10-2 and TRBJ2-7; 13 bases map to TRBD2. Germline CDR1 is WSHSY and CDR2 is SAAADI. The J segment lost 4 bases and the V segment lost 4 bases, leaving 7 bases of the junction unmatched. The CDR3 has 16 amino acids. The DNA for the CDR3 is TGCGCCAGCAGTGGGGGGACTAGCGGGATGGATTACGAGCAGTACTTC. The encoded protein is CASSGGTSGMDYEQYF.

This clonotype was observed a handful of times. This chain links TRBV14 with TRBJ2-7; 9 nucleotides align to TRBD1. Germline CDR1 reads SGHDN; CDR2 reads FVKESK. V dropped 5 bases and J dropped 6; count of bases not matched to a gene: 5. The CDR3 runs 13 residues. The CDR3 sequence: CASSYTGGGEQYV. The CDR3 nucleotides are TGTGCCAGCAGCTACACAGGGGGCGGCGAGCAGTACGTC.

The chain is built from TRBV3-1 and TRBJ2-7; D possibly corresponds to TRBD1 (5 bases). Germline CDR1 is LGHDT and CDR2 is YNNKEL (reference sequence). V gave up 0 bases and J gave up 4 bases, with 22 bases separating them. This CDR3 contains 18 residues. The CDR3 bases are TGTGCCAGCAGCCAAGATGTTGGCTGGGGCAGGCCTAGGTACGAGCAGTACTTC. Translating it yields CASSQDVGWGRPRYEQYF.

The chain links TRBV11-2 to TRBJ2-7, with D possibly called TRBD1 or TRBD2 (5 bases each). With 5 bases removed from V and 5 bases from J, the gap between germline ends came to 13 bases. The CDR3 length is 13 residues. Germline CDR1 reads SGHAT; CDR2 reads FQNNGV. The CDR3 protein is CASSLGPRDEQYF. CDR3 coding DNA: TGTGCCAGCAGCCTGGGACCGAGGGACGAGCAGTACTTC.

This chain links TRBV7-9 with TRBJ2-5, with D possibly called TRBD1 or TRBD2 (5 bases each). Germline V CDR1 and CDR2: SEHNR, FQNEAQ (reference sequence). With 5 bases removed from V and 0 bases from J, the gap between germline ends came to 13 bases. There are 15 residues in the CDR3. CDR3 sequence: CASSGRGTDQETQYF. CDR3 DNA: TGTGCCAGCAGCGGCAGAGGGACGGACCAAGAGACCCAGTACTTC.

This clonotype was counted many times. The chain carries TRBV2 and TRBJ1-1, with a tentative D call TRBD1 (5 bases). The CDR3 sequence is 13 residues long. V dropped 10 bases and J dropped 2 bases, with 14 bases sitting between them. Germline assignment: CDR1 SNHLY and CDR2 FYNNEI. The CDR3 reads CATVGDGNTEAFF. CDR3 DNA sequence: TGTGCCACCGTTGGGGACGGCAACACTGAAGCTTTCTTT. Supplemented by reference TRBV2 and TRBJ1-1, the full variable domain reads EPEVTQTPSHQVTQMGQEVILRCVPISNHLYFYWYRQILGQKVEFLVSFYNNEISEKSEIFDDQFSVERPDGSNFTLKIRSTKLEDSAMYFCATVGDGNTEAFFGQGTRLTVV.

The V call is TRBV7-2, the J call TRBJ2-7; TRBD1 matches 8 bases. V lost 2 bases to trimming and J lost 5 bases; unmatched junction nucleotides: 5. Germline-derived CDR1 and CDR2 are SGHTA and FQGNSA. The CDR3 is made up of 14 amino acids. The chain's CDR3 is CASSLTGQVNEQYF. The DNA for the CDR3 is TGTGCCAGCAGCTTAACGGGACAGGTTAACGAGCAGTACTTC. Together with reference TRBV7-2 and TRBJ2-7, the CDR3 gives the full variable domain: GAGVSQSPSNKVTEKGKDVELRCDPISGHTALYWYRQSLGQGLEFLIYFQGNSAPDKSGLPSDRFSAERTGGSVSTLTIQRTQQEDSAVYLCASSLTGQVNEQYFGPGTRLTVT.

CDR3 DNA sequence: TGTGCCAGCAGCACCCCGGCGTCGGGGGATACGCAGTATTTT. Translated: CASSTPASGDTQYF. The J gene is TRBJ2-3, the V gene TRBV6-2 or TRBV6-3; weak D call: TRBD2 (5 bases). V shed 6 bases and J shed 6 bases, with 16 bases lying between them. Germline CDR1 and CDR2: MNHEY and SVGEGT. The CDR3 is 14 residues long.

This clonotype showed up many times. This rearrangement joins TRBV12-3 or TRBV12-4 to TRBJ1-2; 10 positions match TRBD1. The CDR3 covers 14 residues. V lost 7 bases and J lost 5; bases outside the gene matches: 7. CDR3 sequence (DNA): TGTGCCAGCAACCCGGGACAGGGGAGGTATGGCTACACCTTC. Residues: CASNPGQGRYGYTF.

This clonotype came up a few times. The chain links TRBV7-8 to TRBJ2-1, with a possible D match to TRBD2 (5 bases). There are 16 residues in the CDR3. CDR1 SGHVS and CDR2 FQNEAQ come from the germline V gene. Trimming left V 7 bases short and J 6 bases short, with 22 bases between. Here the CDR3 DNA reads TGTGCCAGCACCACTCCCAGGTTCCCGGAGGCCAATGAGCAGTTCTTC. It yields the protein CASTTPRFPEANEQFF.

This clonotype has a handful of counts. The CDR3 coding sequence is TGTGCCAGCAGTTCCGGAGATGGGGGGTACAATGAGCAGTTCTTC. As protein: CASSSGDGGYNEQFF. This chain connects TRBV28 to TRBJ2-1; possible D gene TRBD2, 6 bases. The V and J ends lost 4 bases and 4 bases respectively, with 14 bases between them. Per germline, CDR1 MDHEN and CDR2 SYDVKM. The length of the CDR3 is 15 residues.

This clonotype showed up just a few times. This chain links TRBV7-8 with TRBJ2-7; no clear D gene. This CDR3 has 12 residues. Germline V gene data show CDR1 as SGHVS and CDR2 as FQNEAQ. Trimming took 5 bases from V and 4 from J, leaving 9 bases between them. CDR3 protein: CASSPRRYEQYF. For the CDR3, the DNA is TGTGCCAGCAGCCCACGTAGGTACGAGCAGTACTTC.

Only one count was recorded for this clonotype. The chain has TRBV19 and TRBJ1-2, with TRBD1 identical over 7 bases. Germline CDR1 and CDR2: LNHDA and SQIVND (reference sequence). The ends lost 7 bases at V and 7 bases at J; junction bases unmatched: 12. The CDR3 is 14 amino acids. The CDR3 region has the DNA TGTGCCAGTACGGACCTACAGGGGATTCGTGGCTACACCTTC. This translates into CASTDLQGIRGYTF.

This clonotype was detected only a few times. The J gene is TRBJ2-5, the V gene TRBV28; D assignment may be TRBD1 or TRBD2 (5 bases each). The germline V gene has CDR1 MDHEN and CDR2 SYDVKM. V was pared by 2 bases and J by 2 bases, with 12 bases between. This CDR3 spans 15 amino acids. The DNA for the CDR3 is TGTGCCAGCAGTTTAATGGGGGACGGACAAGAGACCCAGTACTTC. It yields the protein CASSLMGDGQETQYF.

This clonotype has only a few counts. The gene calls are TRBV6-1 and TRBJ1-5; D is unclear. The CDR3 runs 17 residues. Trimming stripped 0 bases from V and 0 bases from J, with 12 bases between. The germline V gene has CDR1 MNHNS and CDR2 SASEGT. CDR3 protein: CASSEAIVKYSNQPQHF. In nucleotides, the CDR3 is TGTGCCAGCAGTGAAGCGATCGTCAAATATAGCAATCAGCCCCAGCATTTT.

The chain combines TRBV28 with TRBJ1-2; D is possibly TRBD1 (6 bases). The CDR3 is 14 residues long. Germline lookup yields CDR1 MDHEN and CDR2 SYDVKM. Trimming took 4 bases from V and 5 from J, leaving 14 bases between them. As DNA, the CDR3 is TGTGCCAGCAGTTCTGAGGGGGTAGGGTATGGCTACACCTTC. Protein: CASSSEGVGYGYTF.

This clonotype has at least ten counts. The V and J genes are TRBV12-3 or TRBV12-4 and TRBJ2-5, with TRBD1 identical over 9 bases. CDR3 length equals 15 residues. The V gene end was trimmed by 5 bases and the J gene end by 4 bases; junction bases not matched to a gene: 8. The CDR3 sequence is CASSTGTGTGETQYF. CDR3 nucleotide sequence: TGTGCCAGCAGTACCGGGACAGGGACGGGAGAGACCCAGTACTTC.

The rearrangement uses TRBV27 and TRBJ1-3; TRBD1 agrees at 8 bases. V lost 5 bases, J lost 4 bases, and 13 bases stayed unmatched. The CDR3 consists of 17 residues. Germline CDR1 is MNHEY and CDR2 is SMNVEV (reference sequence). The CDR3 DNA follows: TGTGCCAGCAGTCCCTTCCCTCGACAGGGGTCCGGAAACACCATATATTTT. Protein sequence: CASSPFPRQGSGNTIYF.

The CDR3 region has the DNA TGTGCCAGCAGCACGACAGGGGGCGGGGAGCAGTACTTC. Its translation is CASSTTGGGEQYF. The chain combines TRBV28 with TRBJ2-7; 10 bases are a match to TRBD1. J was trimmed by 7 bases and V by 6 bases; bases with no gene match: 6. Germline V gives CDR1 MDHEN, CDR2 SYDVKM. The CDR3 loop spans 13 amino acids.

The gene calls are TRBV20-1 and TRBJ2-7, with D perhaps TRBD2 (5 bases). Germline V lookup: CDR1 DFQATT, CDR2 SNEGSKA (reference sequence). CDR3 length: 14 residues. With 0 bases removed from V and 5 bases from J, the gap between germline ends came to 14 bases. The DNA of the CDR3 is TGCAGTGCTAGAGATGAAGATAGCGATAACGAGCAGTACTTC. Translation gives CSARDEDSDNEQYF.

Details on this clonotype: An end of the junction does not agree with germline; a read error may underlie this. The chain recombines TRBV5-1 with TRBJ2-2; weak D call: TRBD1 (6 bases). Germline CDR1 is SGHRS and CDR2 is YFSETQ. The CDR3 extends over 15 amino acids. CDR3 residues: CASGLTTGNTGELFF. For the CDR3, the DNA is TGCGCCAGCGGCTTGACGACAGGGAACACCGGGGAGCTGTTTTTT.

This clonotype was detected only a few times. The chain joins TRBV11-2 to TRBJ1-1; tentative D call: TRBD1 (6 bases). V was trimmed by 6 bases and J by 0 bases, leaving 11 bases between them. CDR1 SGHAT and CDR2 FQNNGV come from the germline V gene. The CDR3 spans 14 residues. The CDR3 is CASSRGALNTEAFF. CDR3 DNA: TGTGCCAGCAGTAGGGGGGCGCTGAACACTGAAGCTTTCTTT.